Listed below are T cell receptor beta chains from one sample, sequenced in a study of CD8 T cells in ankylosing spondylitis. TCRdb re-called the 5' RACE reads through MiXCR, storing one row per CDR3 protein. The sample holds 200,000 to 250,000 distinct CDR3 sequences; 18% are singletons and the top ten take about two fifths. Sequencing input: blood, either unsorted or a sorted T cell fraction (not recorded which). The receptors stem from a male donor with ankylosing spondylitis. Both conserved end residues are part of each CDR3. The order of the fields is V gene, clone size, D gene, J gene, CDR3 DNA, CDR3 protein. D genes are given only for firm matches. Clone size is not always given. Where it is, it says once, few, many or a class for expanded clones.

>TRBV5-6|few|.|TRBJ1-3
TGTGCCAGCAGCCTTTGGGCGTTCTCTGGAAACACCATATATTTT
CASSLWAFSGNTIYF
>TRBV11-2|.|.|TRBJ2-2
TGTGCCAGCAGCGCTGGAAGTTTCACCGGGGAGCTGTTTTTT
CASSAGSFTGELFF
>TRBV5-1|.|.|TRBJ2-7
TGCGCCAGCAGCTTGGCTACTCTTTCCTACGAGCAGTACTTC
CASSLATLSYEQYF
>TRBV10-3|few|TRBD2|TRBJ2-7
TGTGCCATCAGTGGCTCGGGGGGTGTTTACGAGCAGTACTTC
CAISGSGGVYEQYF
>TRBV28|.|.|TRBJ1-4
TGTGCCAGCAGTTCCCCCTGGACGAGGGTGCTGGACGAAAAACTGTTTTTT
CASSSPWTRVLDEKLFF
>TRBV5-1|.|.|TRBJ2-7
TGCGCCAGCAGCTTGTTACCAGGAAGCTCCTACGAGCAGTACTTC
CASSLLPGSSYEQYF
>TRBV11-3|.|.|TRBJ2-1
TGTGCCAGCAGCCTTCCTGTGTCCCGAGAGCAGTTCTTC
CASSLPVSREQFF
>TRBV10-3|few|TRBD2|TRBJ2-3
TGTGCCATCAGTGCCCTTAAGCGGGAGGCAGATACGCAGTATTTT
CAISALKREADTQYF
>TRBV12-3/TRBV12-4|few|TRBD1|TRBJ1-4
TGTGCCAGCACCGGGACAGGGTTTGAAAAACTGTTTTTT
CASTGTGFEKLFF
>TRBV20-1|few|.|TRBJ2-3
TGCAGTGTCCGTCTACTATCCGGTACAGATACGCAGTATTTT
CSVRLLSGTDTQYF
>TRBV12-3/TRBV12-4|many|TRBD2|TRBJ2-3
TGTGCCAGCAGTCGGGGACTAGCGGGGGACCCAGATACGCAGTATTTT
CASSRGLAGDPDTQYF
>TRBV12-3/TRBV12-4|many|.|TRBJ2-7
TGTGCCAGCAGTTTAGGCCTAGCCGCTTACGAGCAGTACTTC
CASSLGLAAYEQYF